The sample holds a few counts of the clone carrying this T cell receptor beta chain. Its target is unknown. These data are taken from a study of cytomegalovirus exposure and HLA in healthy donors. Whole-study findings and limits: In a later analysis, HLA-C alleles had the fewest associated TCRs, DRB1 alleles the most. Sequencing depth roughly uniform across donors was assumed in presence/absence analyses. In vitro testing confirmed three CMV-associated chains as specific for CMV antigens.

The PCR employed 60 Vbeta primers together with 13 Jbeta primers. The protocol was immunoSEQ multiplex PCR, while the TCRdb copy is restricted to in-frame clones and leaves out a portion. Here the sample spans 150,000 to 200,000 clones, about 64% being singletons. CDR3 length equals 12 residues. Germline V gene data show CDR1 as MGHRA and CDR2 as YSYEKL. V shed 4 bases and J 8 bases; nucleotides not matched to a gene: 4. The chain carries TRBV4-1 and TRBJ1-1, with 7 bases that match TRBD1. This receptor was obtained from a man in his forties or fifties in good health and CMV-seronegative. Source material: PBMCs. The CDR3 sequence is CASSLDRAEAFF. The CDR3, as DNA: TGCGCCAGCAGCCTCGACAGGGCGGAAGCTTTCTTT.